This entry is about one T cell receptor beta chain. This clone was picked up one time. Its antigen target is currently unknown. No clone much larger than this one lies a single base away; base qualities are absent. The entry originates in a study of blood T cell repertoires in COVID-19 (dated by TCRdb to 2020 to 2022). Regarding the complete study: Samples covering the acute and convalescent phases of COVID-19 were provided by collaborators in the United States, Italy and Spain. The material from the prospective study consisted of cDNA or gDNA derived from T cells, B-cell-depleted T cells, or PBMCs. The dataset comprised deeply sampled blood TCRbeta repertoires from subjects exposed to, actively infected with, or recovered from COVID-19. The repertoires were released in a freely available public database intended as a resource for research on the immune response to SARS-CoV-2. The samples were drawn from two sources: the first 160 participants of the ongoing ImmuneRACE study, and approximately 1,300 subjects contributed by 6 global collaborators. A de-identified subject ID, COVID-19 status, age in years and sex were almost always included in the sample metadata. Where available, HLA class I and class II types were taken from metadata supplied by the sample provider and were not determined by assay-based typing. The investigation overall reported the following: Clinical and demographic metadata were provided uncurated, with the amount varying by source and participant.

Another Seattle source contributed samples from volunteer blood donors who had recovered from COVID-19. The collaborating institutions used their own protocols to collect whole blood in K2EDTA tubes. For TCRbeta analysis, collaborators shipped samples as frozen whole blood, isolated PBMCs, or DNA extracted from either of those sample types. TCRbeta CDR3 regions were amplified from genomic DNA using the immunoSEQ Assay, a bias-controlled multiplex PCR. The paper's processing steps were these. Nucleated cell counts per sample were estimated from amplification of reference gene primers within the assay. To quantify the absolute abundance of each unique TCRbeta CDR3 rearrangement, sequence reads were collapsed and filtered. For each sample, productive Simpson clonality was calculated as the square root of Simpson's diversity index over productive rearrangements. TCRdb took this table from immuneACCESS and kept in-frame rearrangements with V and J called. Such tables lack part of the clones; where checked against another copy, unresolved V genes explain under half of the gap, and the rest is unexplained. V and J calls and clone size are given by that table; D and trimming were obtained from the DNA. The sample table records roughly 300,000 clones; around 86% of these occur just once. Of the sample, over 1.2% falls within the top ten clones.

The junction carries 27 bases between V and J, which are trimmed by 10 bases and 5 bases respectively. The CDR3 covers 17 residues, taking in both the cysteine and the phenylalanine. Of the read, only the CDR3 DNA is kept; its 51 bases are in frame from base 1. As encoded in the germline V gene (reference sequence), CDR1 is MNHEY while CDR2 is SMNVEV. What was sequenced was peripheral blood. The clonotype originates from a woman in her forties who had recovered from COVID-19. The chain uses TRBV27 and TRBJ2-1, with TRBD1 tentatively as D gene (7 bases match). The base sequence is TGTGCCACCTTGGAGGAGGGGGCGGAGGGGATCAACAATGAGCAGTTCTTC. Translated, it reads CATLEEGAEGINNEQFF.